This section outlines one TCR beta chain sequence together with its context. The antigen is not known. Germline CDR1 and CDR2: MNHEY and SVGAGI. The CDR3 runs to 15 residues. The junction had 8 bases not matched to a gene; V was cut back by 2 bases and J by 7 bases. This entry belongs to a study of OX40 agonist ivuxolimab in advanced cancers. Study information: Partial responses were achieved by three patients, one with hepatocellular carcinoma and two with cutaneous melanoma.

Points from the study as a whole: Expanded clones belonging to CD8+ T cells outnumbered, on average, those of CD4+.

Produced via immunoSEQ multiplex PCR; TCRdb's table is partial and in-frame only. In the table there are 90,000 to 100,000 clones, less than 90% of which are singletons. Sample: CD4+ or CD8+ T cells sorted from blood, taken in a trial of the OX40 agonist ivuxolimab. The V gene is TRBV6-5, the J gene TRBJ2-7; 10 positions agree with TRBD2. The sequence derives from an adult with an advanced solid tumor such as melanoma, head and neck, liver or kidney cancer. The CDR3 region is CASSYQLAGAREQYF. In nucleotides, the CDR3 is TGTGCCAGCAGTTACCAGCTAGCGGGAGCTCGGGAGCAGTACTTC.